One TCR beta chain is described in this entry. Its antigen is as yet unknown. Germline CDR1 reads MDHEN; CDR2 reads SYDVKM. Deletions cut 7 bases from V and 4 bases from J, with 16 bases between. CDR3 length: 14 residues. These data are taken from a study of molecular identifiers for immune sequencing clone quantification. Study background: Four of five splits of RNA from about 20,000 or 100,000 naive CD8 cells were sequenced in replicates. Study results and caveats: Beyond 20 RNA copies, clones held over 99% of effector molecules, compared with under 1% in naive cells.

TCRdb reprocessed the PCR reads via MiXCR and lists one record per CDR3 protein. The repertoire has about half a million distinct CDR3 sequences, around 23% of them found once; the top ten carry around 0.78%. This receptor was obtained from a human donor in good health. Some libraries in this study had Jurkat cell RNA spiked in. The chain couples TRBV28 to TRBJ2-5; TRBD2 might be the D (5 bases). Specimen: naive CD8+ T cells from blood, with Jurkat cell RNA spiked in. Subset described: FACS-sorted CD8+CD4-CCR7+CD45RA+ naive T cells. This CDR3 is CASKSLREIETQYF. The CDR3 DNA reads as TGTGCCAGCAAATCCCTCCGGGAAATAGAGACCCAGTACTTC.